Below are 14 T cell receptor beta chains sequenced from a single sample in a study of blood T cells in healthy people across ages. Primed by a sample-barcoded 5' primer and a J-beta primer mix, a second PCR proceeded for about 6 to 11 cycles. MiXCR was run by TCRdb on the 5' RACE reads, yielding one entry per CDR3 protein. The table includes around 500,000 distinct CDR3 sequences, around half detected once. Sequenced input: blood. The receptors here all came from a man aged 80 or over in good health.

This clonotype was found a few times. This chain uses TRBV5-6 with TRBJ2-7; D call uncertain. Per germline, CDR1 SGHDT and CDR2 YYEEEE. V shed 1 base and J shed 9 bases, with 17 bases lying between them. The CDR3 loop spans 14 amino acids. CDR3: CASSLYHSYEWQYF. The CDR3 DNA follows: TGTGCCAGCAGCTTGTACCACAGCTACGAGTGGCAGTACTTC.

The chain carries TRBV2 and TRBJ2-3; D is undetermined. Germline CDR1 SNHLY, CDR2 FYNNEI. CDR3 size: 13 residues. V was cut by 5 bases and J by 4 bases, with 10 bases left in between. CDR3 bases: TGTGCCAGCAGTCCCAGTGGGCCAGATACGCAGTATTTT. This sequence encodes CASSPSGPDTQYF.

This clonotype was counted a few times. The CDR3 sequence: CASKMTGGRNEQYF. For the CDR3, the DNA is TGTGCCAGCAAAATGACAGGGGGCAGGAACGAGCAGTACTTC. This chain joins TRBV28 and TRBJ2-5, with 10 bases lining up with TRBD1. The DNA end lines up better with TRBJ2-7; the J call may be wrong. This CDR3 comprises 14 residues. Germline V gives CDR1 MDHEN, CDR2 SYDVKM.

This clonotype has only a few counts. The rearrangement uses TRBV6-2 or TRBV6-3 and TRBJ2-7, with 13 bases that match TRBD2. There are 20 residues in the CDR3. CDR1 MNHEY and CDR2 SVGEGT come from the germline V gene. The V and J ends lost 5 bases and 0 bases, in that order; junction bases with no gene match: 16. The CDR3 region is CASSGVIPGLAGMSSYEQYF. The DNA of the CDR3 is TGTGCCAGCAGTGGCGTGATCCCGGGACTAGCGGGAATGAGCTCCTACGAGCAGTACTTC.

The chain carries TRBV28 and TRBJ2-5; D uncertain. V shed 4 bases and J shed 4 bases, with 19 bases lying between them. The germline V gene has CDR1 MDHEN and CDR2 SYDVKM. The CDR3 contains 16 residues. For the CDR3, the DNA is TGTGCCAGCAGTTCGTCTACCCTGCTACTAAGAGAGACCCAGTACTTC. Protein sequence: CASSSSTLLLRETQYF.

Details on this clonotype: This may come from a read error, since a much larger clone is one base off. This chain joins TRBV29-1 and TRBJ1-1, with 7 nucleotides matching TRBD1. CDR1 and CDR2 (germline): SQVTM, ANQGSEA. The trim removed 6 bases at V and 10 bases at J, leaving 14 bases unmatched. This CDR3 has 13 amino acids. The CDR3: CSVRQGPEQGAFF. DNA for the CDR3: TGCAGCGTACGACAGGGCCCAGAGCAGGGAGCTTTCTTT. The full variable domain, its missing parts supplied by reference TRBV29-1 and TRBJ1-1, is SAVISQKPSRDICQRGTSLTIQCQVDSQVTMMFWYRQQPGQSLTLIATANQGSEATYESGFVIDKFPISRPNLTFSTLTVSNMSPEDSSIYLCSVRQGPEQGAFFGQGTRLTVV.

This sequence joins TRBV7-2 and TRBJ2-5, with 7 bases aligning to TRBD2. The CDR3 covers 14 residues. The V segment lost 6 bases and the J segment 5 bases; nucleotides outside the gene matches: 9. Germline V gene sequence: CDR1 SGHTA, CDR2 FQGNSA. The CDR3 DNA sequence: TGTGCCAGCAGGATGGAGGCGGGAGCTGAGACCCAGTACTTC. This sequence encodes CASRMEAGAETQYF.

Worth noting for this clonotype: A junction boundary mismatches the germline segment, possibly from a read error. CDR3 loop: CTSSIDRNTEAFF. Written as DNA, the CDR3 is TGTACCAGCAGCATCGACAGGAACACTGAAGCTTTCTTT. The chain uses TRBV7-3 and TRBJ1-1; possible D gene TRBD1, 5 bases. The CDR3 extends over 13 amino acids. Germline V gene data show CDR1 as SGHTA and CDR2 as FQGTGA.

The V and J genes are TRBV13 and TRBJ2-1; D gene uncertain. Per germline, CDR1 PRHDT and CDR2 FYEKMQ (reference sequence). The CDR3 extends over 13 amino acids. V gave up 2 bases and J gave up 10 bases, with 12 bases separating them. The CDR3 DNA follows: TGTGCCAGCAGCTTACCCTACAGCTACGAGCAGTTCTTC. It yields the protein CASSLPYSYEQFF.

This chain's CDR3 is CASSPDRGRLISGANVLTF. The DNA for the CDR3 is TGTGCCAGCAGCCCGGACAGGGGGCGTCTAATTTCTGGGGCCAACGTCCTGACTTTC. This rearrangement joins TRBV12-3 or TRBV12-4 to TRBJ2-6; TRBD1 agrees at 11 bases. With 6 bases clipped from V and 1 base from J, the junction kept 11 bases outside the gene matches. This CDR3 is 19 amino acids long.

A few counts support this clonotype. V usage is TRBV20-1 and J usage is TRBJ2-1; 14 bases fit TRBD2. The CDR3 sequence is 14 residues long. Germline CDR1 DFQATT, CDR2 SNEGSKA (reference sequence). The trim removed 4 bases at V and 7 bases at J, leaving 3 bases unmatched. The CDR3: CSATRLAGGNEQFF. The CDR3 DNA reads TGCAGTGCTACAAGACTAGCGGGAGGGAATGAGCAGTTCTTC.

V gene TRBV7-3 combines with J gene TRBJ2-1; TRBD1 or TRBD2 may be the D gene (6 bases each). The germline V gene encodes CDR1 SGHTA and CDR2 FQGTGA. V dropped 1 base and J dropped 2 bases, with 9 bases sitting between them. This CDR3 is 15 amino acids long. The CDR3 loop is CASSLNGGPYNEQFF. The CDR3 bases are TGTGCCAGCAGCTTAAACGGGGGCCCCTACAATGAGCAGTTCTTC.

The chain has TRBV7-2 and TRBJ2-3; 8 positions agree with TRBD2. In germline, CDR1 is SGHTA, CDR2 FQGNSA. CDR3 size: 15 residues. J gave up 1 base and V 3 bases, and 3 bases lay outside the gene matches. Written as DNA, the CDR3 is TGTGCCAGCAGCTTGACTAGCGCCCGCACAGATACGCAGTATTTT. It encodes CASSLTSARTDTQYF.

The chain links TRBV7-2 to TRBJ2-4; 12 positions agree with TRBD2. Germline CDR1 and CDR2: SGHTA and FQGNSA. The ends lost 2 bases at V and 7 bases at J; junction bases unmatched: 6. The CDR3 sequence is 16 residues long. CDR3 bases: TGTGCCAGCAGCTTAAGTGGGACTAGCGGGTGGAACATTCAGTACTTC. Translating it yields CASSLSGTSGWNIQYF.